What follows is one T cell receptor (beta chain) and its context. Primers for the PCR totalled 60 Vbeta and 13 Jbeta. Here immunoSEQ multiplex PCR was the method, and the copy in TCRdb shows in-frame clones only, minus some. The sample consists of some 85,000 clones, 76% of them appearing once. V shed 1 base and J shed 8 bases, with 8 bases lying between them. The CDR3 length is 12 residues. CDR1 is SGHTA and CDR2 is FQGNSA in the germline V gene. The data originate from a study of cytomegalovirus exposure and HLA in healthy donors. This sequence joins TRBV7-2 and TRBJ1-2; the D gene is possibly TRBD1 (5 bases). Sequenced material: PBMCs. This TCR was sampled from a male donor in good health and CMV-seronegative. The CDR3 is CASSLGGGGYTF. CDR3 DNA sequence: TGTGCCAGCAGCTTAGGGGGCGGAGGCTACACCTTC.